This T cell receptor (beta chain) was captured in a study of shared clonotypes between healthy human individuals. Overall study results and limits: Sampling involved blood alone; tissue repertoires likely differ.

V lost 5 bases and J lost 2, with 6 bases in between. Germline CDR1 is LNHDA and CDR2 is SQIVND (reference sequence). The CDR3 covers 12 residues. In replicate PCRs of unsorted PBMC, 250 to 350 ng DNA, around 33,000 T cell genomes, was used. Sequencing on ten immunoSEQ deep assay plates was performed for unsorted PBMC DNA. Sequencing was performed with immunoSEQ multiplex PCR; in TCRdb, only in-frame clones are kept and a portion is missing. This table holds about 490,000 clones, 70% to 80% found once. To note about this clone: Antigen specificity is unknown.

This clonotype was obtained from a woman between 40 and 50 years old in good health. Some clones in this sample may be carry-over from other donors' samples. The genes are TRBV19 and TRBJ2-5; no definite D call. Sequences were obtained from PBMCs. Written as DNA, the CDR3 is TGTGCCAGTAGTGAGACGCAAGAGACCCAGTACTTC. This sequence encodes CASSETQETQYF.